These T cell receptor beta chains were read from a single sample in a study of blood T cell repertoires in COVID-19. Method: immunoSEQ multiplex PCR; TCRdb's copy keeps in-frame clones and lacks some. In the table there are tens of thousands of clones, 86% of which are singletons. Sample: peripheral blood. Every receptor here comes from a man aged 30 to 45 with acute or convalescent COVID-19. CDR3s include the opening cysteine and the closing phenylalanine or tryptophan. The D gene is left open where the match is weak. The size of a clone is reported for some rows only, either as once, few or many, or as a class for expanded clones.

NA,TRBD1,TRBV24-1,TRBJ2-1,CATSGTGHDNEQFF,TGTGCCACCAGTGGGACAGGGCACGACAATGAGCAGTTCTTC
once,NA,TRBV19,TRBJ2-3,CASTLGTTDTQYF,TGTGCCAGTACCCTAGGGACTACAGATACGCAGTATTTT
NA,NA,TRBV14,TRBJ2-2,CASSQPARTGELFF,TGTGCCAGCAGCCAACCCGCGCGGACCGGGGAGCTGTTTTTT
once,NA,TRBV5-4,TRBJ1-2,CASSSRGGPFANYGYTF,TGTGCCAGCAGCTCGCGGGGGGGCCCATTCGCTAACTATGGCTACACCTTC
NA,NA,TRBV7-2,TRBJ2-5,CASSLARTVETQYF,TGTGCCAGCAGCTTAGCGAGGACAGTAGAGACCCAGTACTTC
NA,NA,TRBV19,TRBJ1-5,CASSPTVSNQPQHF,TGTGCCAGTAGCCCGACAGTAAGCAATCAGCCCCAGCATTTT
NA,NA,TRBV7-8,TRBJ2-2,CASSPTTIWTGELFF,TGTGCCAGCAGCCCAACGACAATTTGGACCGGGGAGCTGTTTTTT
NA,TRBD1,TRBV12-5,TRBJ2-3,CASGLGQGTDTQYF,TGTGCTAGTGGGCTCGGACAGGGCACAGATACGCAGTATTTT
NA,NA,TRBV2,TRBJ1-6,CASSEGRANSPLHF,TGTGCCAGCAGTGAAGGCAGGGCCAATTCACCCCTCCACTTT
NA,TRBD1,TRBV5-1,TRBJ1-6,CASSLNRGISPLHF,TGCGCCAGCAGCTTGAACAGGGGGATTTCACCCCTCCACTTT
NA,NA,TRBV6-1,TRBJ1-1,CASSEVIGANEAFF,TGTGCCAGCAGTGAAGTAATAGGGGCGAATGAAGCTTTCTTT
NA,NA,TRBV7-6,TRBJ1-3,CASSRQENSGNTIYF,TGTGCCAGCAGTCGTCAGGAAAACTCTGGAAACACCATATATTTT